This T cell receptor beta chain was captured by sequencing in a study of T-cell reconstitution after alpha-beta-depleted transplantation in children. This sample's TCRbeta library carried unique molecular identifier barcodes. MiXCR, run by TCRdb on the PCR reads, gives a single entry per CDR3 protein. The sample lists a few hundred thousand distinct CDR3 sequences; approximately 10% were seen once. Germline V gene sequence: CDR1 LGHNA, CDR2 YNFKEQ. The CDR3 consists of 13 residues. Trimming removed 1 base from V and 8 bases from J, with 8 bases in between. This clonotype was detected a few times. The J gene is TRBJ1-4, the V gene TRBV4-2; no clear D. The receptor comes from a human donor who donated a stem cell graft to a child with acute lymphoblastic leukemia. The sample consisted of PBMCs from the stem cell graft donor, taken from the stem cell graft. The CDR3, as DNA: TGTGCCAGCAGCCAAGCTTTATGGGAAAAACTGTTTTTT. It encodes CASSQALWEKLFF.